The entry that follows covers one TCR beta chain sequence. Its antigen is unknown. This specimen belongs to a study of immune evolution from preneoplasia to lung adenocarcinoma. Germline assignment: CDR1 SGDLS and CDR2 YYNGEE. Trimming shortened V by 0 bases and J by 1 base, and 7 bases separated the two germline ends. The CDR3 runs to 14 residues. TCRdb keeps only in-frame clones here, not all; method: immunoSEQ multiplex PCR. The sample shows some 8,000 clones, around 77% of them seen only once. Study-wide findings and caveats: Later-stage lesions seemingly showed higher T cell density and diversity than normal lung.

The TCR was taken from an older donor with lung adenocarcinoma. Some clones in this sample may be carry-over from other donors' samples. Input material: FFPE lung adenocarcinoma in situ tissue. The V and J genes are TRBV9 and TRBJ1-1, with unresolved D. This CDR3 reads CASSVDRWNTEAFF. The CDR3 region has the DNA TGTGCCAGCAGCGTAGATCGTTGGAACACTGAAGCTTTCTTT.